Listed here are 21 T cell receptor beta chains from one sample, sequenced in a study of T cell clonality in common variable immunodeficiency. The table came from immunoSEQ multiplex PCR; TCRdb's copy has only in-frame clones and leaves some out. The specimen has over 30,000 clones, none found just once. No antigen has been assigned to these receptors. Study observations and caveats: In common variable immunodeficiency, TCR beta chains reportedly carried fewer deletions and N-nucleotide insertions.

Sequenced sample: peripheral blood mononuclear cells. The origin of the receptors is a human donor with common variable immunodeficiency.

To note about this clone: The CDR3 end is not reached by the read, which stops 3 residues before it; the germline J gene fills it in. V and J are TRBV20-1 and TRBJ2-7; TRBD1 matches at 7 bases. Trimming cost V 5 bases and J 3 bases; bases outside gene matches: 7. Germline lookup yields CDR1 DFQATT and CDR2 SNEGSKA (reference sequence). CDR3 length: 13 residues. CDR3 in amino acids: CSAPGTAFYEQYF. CDR3 DNA, as far as it was read: TGCAGTGCTCCCGGGACAGCCTTCTACGAG.

On this clone itself: From the germline J gene comes the end of the CDR3, since the read stops 3 residues before it. This chain joins TRBV7-8 and TRBJ2-5; 7 bases are a match to TRBD2. The CDR3 totals 14 residues. Per the germline V gene, CDR1 is SGHVS and CDR2 is FQNEAQ. V was pared by 5 bases and J by 6 bases, with 9 bases of the junction left unmatched. Incomplete CDR3 DNA: TGTGCCAGCAGCACCGGGACTACCGGGCAGACC. Translating gives CASSTGTTGQT. The whole CDR3 is CASSTGTTGQTQYF.

This clone showed up many times. Coverage ceases 3 residues before the CDR3 finishes, and the germline J gene fills in the end. The rearrangement uses TRBV30 and TRBJ2-1, with D perhaps matching TRBD1 (6 bases). CDR1 is GTSNPN and CDR2 is SVGIG in the germline V gene (reference sequence). The V end lost 2 bases, the J end lost 7 bases, and 15 bases lay between the germline ends. This CDR3 region has 14 residues. CDR3 DNA (partial): TGTGCCTGGAGTCGGCAGGGGAGAAGGAATGAG. This gives the protein CAWSRQGRRNE. The whole CDR3 sequence is CAWSRQGRRNEQFF.

To note about this clone: Coverage ceases 3 residues before the CDR3 finishes, and the germline J gene fills in the end. This chain joins TRBV6-1 and TRBJ1-2; the match to TRBD1 covers 7 bases. The CDR3 runs to 14 residues. Looked up from germline, CDR1 is MNHNS and CDR2 is SASEGT. V was pared by 0 bases and J by 4 bases, with 2 bases of the junction left unmatched. The CDR3 bases that were read are TGTGCCAGCAGTGAAGCGAGGACAGGCTATGGC. Encoded protein: CASSEARTGYG. The whole CDR3 is CASSEARTGYGYTF.

This clone was seen repeatedly, ten times or more. The sequence runs out 3 residues before the end of the CDR3; the remainder is reconstructed from the germline J gene. V usage is TRBV6-1 and J usage is TRBJ2-3; D is perhaps TRBD2 (5 bases). This CDR3 has 14 residues. V was clipped by 2 bases and J by 4 bases, with 10 bases between them. Germline CDR1 and CDR2: MNHNS and SASEGT. The CDR3 region is CASSERGPPDTQYF. The sequenced part of the CDR3 DNA is TGTGCCAGCAGTGAACGAGGGCCCCCAGATACG.

This clone was observed many times. Read data end 3 residues before the CDR3 end; the end is taken from the germline J gene. The chain carries TRBV15 and TRBJ1-2, with 8 bases lining up with TRBD1. The CDR3 totals 14 residues. The trim removed 5 bases at V and 2 bases at J, leaving 4 bases unmatched. Germline assignment: CDR1 LNHNV and CDR2 YYDKDF (reference sequence). The CDR3 DNA, read in part, is TGTGCCACCAGCGAAAGACAGGGGAACTATGGC. Translating it yields CATSERQGNYG. The whole CDR3 protein is CATSERQGNYGYTF.

In regard to this clone: The read stops 3 residues short of the end of the CDR3; the missing end is completed from the germline J gene. The gene calls are TRBV30 and TRBJ2-5; D perhaps matches TRBD1 (7 bases). V was cut by 0 bases and J by 5 bases, with 16 bases left in between. The CDR3 is 15 amino acids. Germline V gene sequence: CDR1 GTSNPN, CDR2 SVGIG (reference sequence). The CDR3 spells CAWSVGRGVLETQYF. The sequenced part of the CDR3 DNA is TGTGCCTGGAGTGTAGGCAGGGGGGTTTTGGAGACC.

This clone came up many times. The read terminates 3 residues ahead of where the CDR3 ends, so the germline J gene completes it. This chain connects TRBV18 to TRBJ2-5, with 10 bases that match TRBD1. The CDR3 consists of 15 residues. V was clipped by 3 bases and J by 5 bases; unmatched bases: 6. Germline CDR1 reads KGHSH; CDR2 reads LQKENI. The sequenced CDR3 bases are TGTGCCAGCTCACCCCGGGACAGGGGACGGGAGACC. Amino acid sequence: CASSPRDRGRET. The whole CDR3 reads CASSPRDRGRETQYF.

Many counts were recorded for this clone. The sequence runs out 3 residues before the end of the CDR3; the remainder is reconstructed from the germline J gene. The rearrangement uses TRBV5-1 and TRBJ1-6, with TRBD1 identical over 8 bases. The V and J ends lost 0 bases and 10 bases, in that order; junction bases with no gene match: 9. There are 16 residues in the CDR3. CDR1 and CDR2 (germline): SGHRS, YFSETQ. Partial CDR3 DNA: TGCGCCAGCAGCTTGGCCCCCGGACAGGGTGGCTCACCC. This encodes CASSLAPGQGGSP. The CDR3 in full is CASSLAPGQGGSPLHF.

This clone showed up many times. The read terminates 3 residues ahead of where the CDR3 ends, so the germline J gene completes it. The same CDR3 also results from other DNA sequences found in this sample. The chain uses TRBV30 and TRBJ2-1, with 8 bases fitting TRBD2. Germline CDR1 GTSNPN, CDR2 SVGIG (reference sequence). With V trimmed by 0 bases and J by 4 bases, 5 bases remained unmatched. This CDR3 is 15 amino acids long. The CDR3: CAWSVQTSGYNEQFF. The covered CDR3 bases are TGTGCCTGGAGTGTACAAACTAGCGGATACAATGAG.

This clone was counted at least ten times. Read data end 3 residues before the CDR3 end; the end is taken from the germline J gene. The V and J genes are TRBV20-1 and TRBJ1-1, with 7 bases fitting TRBD1. The junction had 2 bases not matched to a gene; V was cut back by 3 bases and J by 4 bases. This CDR3 is built from 12 residues. CDR1 and CDR2 (germline): DFQATT, SNEGSKA (reference sequence). CDR3 DNA, as far as it was read: TGCAGTGCTAGCAGGGGGACCACTGAA. Its protein product is CSASRGTTE. The entire CDR3 reads CSASRGTTEAFF.

In this sample, this clone turned up many times. Sequencing ends 3 residues short of the CDR3 end; the germline J gene provides the rest. The J gene is TRBJ2-3, the V gene TRBV27; 10 nucleotides match TRBD2. Germline V lookup: CDR1 MNHEY, CDR2 SMNVEV (reference sequence). CDR3 length equals 15 residues. V lost 3 bases, J lost 4 bases, and 4 bases stayed unmatched. CDR3 DNA, as far as it was read: TGTGCCAGCAGTTTGGGTCTAGCGGGAGCAGATACG. This translates into CASSLGLAGADT. The full CDR3 protein is CASSLGLAGADTQYF.

This clone was seen a few times. The CDR3 is cut off 3 residues early in the read; its end comes from the germline J gene. The V gene is TRBV18, the J gene TRBJ1-2, with 10 nucleotides matching TRBD1. Germline CDR1 KGHSH, CDR2 LQKENI. The CDR3 extends over 15 amino acids. V lost 2 bases and J lost 0; bases outside the gene matches: 0. This CDR3 is CASSPGTGANYGYTF. CDR3 bases read: TGTGCCAGCTCACCAGGGACAGGGGCTAACTATGGC.

This clone has ten or more counts. The read ends 3 residues early relative to the CDR3; the germline J gene fills the gap. This rearrangement joins TRBV19 to TRBJ2-4; 9 bases are shared with TRBD1. CDR1 is LNHDA and CDR2 is SQIVND in the germline V gene (reference sequence). This CDR3 region has 17 residues. Trimming removed 4 bases from V and 0 bases from J; junction bases left unmatched: 7. This CDR3 reads CASSTTGTGLAKNIQYF. The part of the CDR3 DNA that was read is TGTGCCAGTAGTACTACCGGGACAGGGTTAGCCAAAAACATT.

In regard to this clone: The read ends 3 residues early relative to the CDR3; the germline J gene fills the gap. The rearrangement links TRBV29-1 to TRBJ2-3; TRBD1 matches at 7 bases. CDR1 and CDR2 from the germline V gene are SQVTM and ANQGSEA. J lost 3 bases, V lost 6 bases, and 9 bases had no gene match. This CDR3 contains 14 residues. The CDR3 DNA, read in part, is TGCAGCGTGCCTACAGGGGAAGGTACAGATACG. Amino acid sequence: CSVPTGEGTDT. The whole CDR3 protein reads CSVPTGEGTDTQYF.

This clone was seen a handful of times. The read comes to an end 3 residues before the CDR3 does, leaving the germline J gene to fill in the end. The rearrangement links TRBV5-6 to TRBJ2-7; a possible D gene is TRBD1 (6 bases). V was pared by 5 bases and J by 3 bases, with 15 bases between. Germline V gene sequence: CDR1 SGHDT, CDR2 YYEEEE. The CDR3 consists of 14 residues. Partial CDR3 DNA: TGTGCCAGCAGTCCCGGGACACCCAGCTACGAG. As protein: CASSPGTPSYE. The whole CDR3 sequence is CASSPGTPSYEQYF.

Notes on this clone: The read finishes 3 residues shy of the CDR3 end, and the germline J gene is used to complete it. The chain couples TRBV7-2 to TRBJ1-2; D remains ambiguous. In germline, CDR1 is SGHTA, CDR2 FQGNSA. The ends were cut back, 5 bases at V and 4 bases at J, with 8 bases in the middle. The CDR3 has 12 amino acids. The CDR3 region is CASSPPSYGYTF. The CDR3 DNA, read in part, is TGTGCCAGCAGCCCCCCCAGCTATGGC.

This clone showed up just a few times. The CDR3 goes on 3 residues after the read ends, and that part is filled in from the germline J gene. The chain links TRBV19 to TRBJ2-3; D is undetermined. The CDR3 consists of 14 residues. Germline V lookup: CDR1 LNHDA, CDR2 SQIVND (reference sequence). V gave up 1 base and J gave up 0 bases, with 5 bases separating them. CDR3 bases read: TGTGCCAGTAGTATAGTCTCTAGCACAGATACG. It is translated as CASSIVSSTDT. The whole CDR3 sequence reads CASSIVSSTDTQYF. The full variable domain, its missing parts supplied by reference TRBV19 and TRBJ2-3, is DGGITQSPKYLFRKEGQNVTLSCEQNLNHDAMYWYRQDPGQGLRLIYYSQIVNDFQKGDIAEGYSVSREKKESFPLTVTSAQKNPTAFYLCASSIVSSTDTQYFGPGTRLTVL.

A few counts support this clone. The CDR3 goes on 3 residues after the read ends, and that part is filled in from the germline J gene. V gene TRBV27 combines with J gene TRBJ2-7; D possibly matches TRBD1 or TRBD2 (6 bases each). V lost 3 bases, J lost 6 bases, and 12 bases lay in between. Germline V gene data show CDR1 as MNHEY and CDR2 as SMNVEV (reference sequence). The CDR3 covers 13 residues. The CDR3 loop reads CASSFFGGGEQYF. The DNA read from the CDR3 is TGTGCCAGCAGTTTTTTTGGAGGGGGCGAG.

The sample holds many counts of this clone. The read terminates 3 residues ahead of where the CDR3 ends, so the germline J gene completes it. The rearrangement uses TRBV19 and TRBJ2-1; the match to TRBD1 covers 11 bases. Per the germline V gene, CDR1 is LNHDA and CDR2 is SQIVND (reference sequence). J was trimmed by 4 bases and V by 5 bases; bases with no gene match: 4. CDR3 size: 15 residues. CDR3 DNA, as far as it was read: TGTGCCAGTAGTTCCGGGACAGGGGGATACAATGAG. This codes for CASSSGTGGYNE. The CDR3, in full, reads CASSSGTGGYNEQFF.

This clone was observed many times. Read sequence stops 3 residues before the CDR3 end, and the germline J gene provides the missing end. The genes are TRBV4-2 and TRBJ1-5; a possible D gene is TRBD1 (5 bases). This CDR3 contains 20 residues. The V gene's germline CDR1 is LGHNA and CDR2 YNFKEQ. The ends were cut back, 4 bases at V and 3 bases at J, with 28 bases in the middle. Incomplete CDR3 DNA: TGTGCCAGCAGCCTATTATCGATGGTTGCGGGGGTGGGGACCAATCAGCCC. As protein: CASSLLSMVAGVGTNQP. The whole CDR3 is CASSLLSMVAGVGTNQPQHF.